This T cell receptor (beta chain) was documented in a study of shared clonotypes between healthy human individuals (dated by TCRdb to 2018 to 2021). Concerning the study at large: A few men and two women, aged 18 to 49 years, made up the cohort. To increase sequencing depth and limit assay-specific biases, TCR repertoire library preparation and sequencing were carried out by different laboratories using diverse techniques. To estimate repertoire size and how much clonotype sharing occurs between individuals, the study deeply sequenced the blood TCR repertoires of roughly 5 healthy adults. Each donor's leukapheresis produced roughly between roughly 0.85 and 9.5 billion PBMCs. Per donor, three plates each were used for CD4 naive and CD4 memory, two for CD8 naive, and one for CD8 memory. Study-wide conclusions, independent of this receptor: Pairwise subsampling indicated that sequencing depth was expected to affect the degree of clonotype sharing among donors. Only blood was sampled, and tissue TCR repertoires likely differ from those in blood. Incomplete sequencing was indicated by rarefaction of sorted-subset datasets, despite the large sequencing depth. Compared with non-shared clonotypes, the clonotypes found in all four sorted-subset donors had higher generation probabilities. Estimated clonotype richness was generally larger for naive than for memory subsets. The small number of donors limited the genetic and exposure-history diversity represented. Sharing across several donors was observed for 5% to 6.5% of naive CD4, less than 4% of naive CD8, over 2% of memory CD4, and about 0.4% of memory CD8 clonotypes.

About this clone itself: There is no known antigen for this receptor. The record has no base qualities; no much larger clone is one base away.

Using the deep immunoSEQ assay, multiplex PCR amplified TCR CDR3 regions from genomic DNA. Extracted genomic DNA from each cell subset was distributed evenly across all wells of several immunoSEQ 96-well plates, and each plate was treated as a replicate. For sorted subsets, each replicate PCR was loaded with about 0.2 ug genomic DNA, equivalent to 32,000 or so T cell genomes. Purified libraries were quantified with a Qubit 3.0 fluorometer, sized on a Bioanalyzer 2100, and re-quantified with the KAPA Library Quantification kit. A separate single-read 150-cycle Illumina NextSeq 550 flow cell was used to sequence each immunoSEQ 96-well plate. The study's processing was this. Because the immunoSEQ output included only junctional sequences and no quality scores, the filtering could not be the same as the filtering used for full-length reads. Sequences were annotated with PyIR, a Python wrapper for IgBLAST v1.9, using IMGT germline references to assign V/J genes and CDR3. Reads were removed for weak V/J assignments (E-value above 1e-6), missing CDR3, stop codons, out-of-frame junctions, or ambiguous translated residues. V3J clonotypes were defined as sequences sharing the same inferred V gene, J gene, and CDR3 amino acid sequence. To compute the percentage overlap between repertoires, the number of shared unique clonotypes was divided by the size of the smaller repertoire. Repertoire richness was assessed with RTK rarefaction, the Chao1 estimator, and Recon v2.1 estimates of unobserved clonotypes. Generation probabilities were computed with OLGA for all TCRbeta clonotypes obtained by the gDNA method from a handful of donors. TCRdb took this table from immuneACCESS and kept in-frame rearrangements with V and J called. Such tables lack part of the clones; where checked against another copy, unresolved V genes explain under half of the gap, and the rest is unexplained. The V and J calls and the clone size are those of that table, but D and trimming were determined from the DNA. In this sample the table shows some 2,500,000 clones, under 95% of which occur a single time. Jointly, the top ten make up around 0.35% of the sample.

Healthy HIV-negative adults with no recently reported acute infections or vaccinations were included as donors. Every donor was a Caucasian adult residing in Nashville, Tennessee, USA. Magnetic negative selection was used to enrich CD4+ T cells, after which naive cells were positively selected on CD45RA and the negative fraction became the memory subset. After blood collection by leukapheresis, PBMCs were isolated using Ficoll-Histopaque density gradient centrifugation and then cryopreserved in the vapor phase of liquid nitrogen. Analytical flow cytometry was used to check the purity and quantity of every magnetically sorted T cell population. Genomic DNA was isolated from each sorted fraction and quantified by UV absorbance on a Nanodrop 2000c. V gives up 4 bases and J gives up 3 bases, and the segment between their germline ends measures 15 bases. Inclusive of the bounding cysteine and phenylalanine, the CDR3 is 15 residues long. The sequence is cut down to CDR3 DNA, 45 bases in frame from base 1. According to the germline V gene, CDR1 reads SGHRS and CDR2 reads YFSETQ.

Input material: naive CD4+ T cells from PBMCs. The cell subset or site label here, explained by the study, means: CD45RA+ positively selected. The source of this sequence is a man aged 18 to 30 in good health. Some clones in this sample may be carry-over from other donors' samples. The V and J segments used are TRBV5-1 and TRBJ2-3; the D gene is perhaps TRBD1, from 5 matching bases. The DNA is as follows: TGCGCCAGCAGCCTCCGGACACACCAGACAGATACGCAGTATTTT. The encoded protein is CASSLRTHQTDTQYF.